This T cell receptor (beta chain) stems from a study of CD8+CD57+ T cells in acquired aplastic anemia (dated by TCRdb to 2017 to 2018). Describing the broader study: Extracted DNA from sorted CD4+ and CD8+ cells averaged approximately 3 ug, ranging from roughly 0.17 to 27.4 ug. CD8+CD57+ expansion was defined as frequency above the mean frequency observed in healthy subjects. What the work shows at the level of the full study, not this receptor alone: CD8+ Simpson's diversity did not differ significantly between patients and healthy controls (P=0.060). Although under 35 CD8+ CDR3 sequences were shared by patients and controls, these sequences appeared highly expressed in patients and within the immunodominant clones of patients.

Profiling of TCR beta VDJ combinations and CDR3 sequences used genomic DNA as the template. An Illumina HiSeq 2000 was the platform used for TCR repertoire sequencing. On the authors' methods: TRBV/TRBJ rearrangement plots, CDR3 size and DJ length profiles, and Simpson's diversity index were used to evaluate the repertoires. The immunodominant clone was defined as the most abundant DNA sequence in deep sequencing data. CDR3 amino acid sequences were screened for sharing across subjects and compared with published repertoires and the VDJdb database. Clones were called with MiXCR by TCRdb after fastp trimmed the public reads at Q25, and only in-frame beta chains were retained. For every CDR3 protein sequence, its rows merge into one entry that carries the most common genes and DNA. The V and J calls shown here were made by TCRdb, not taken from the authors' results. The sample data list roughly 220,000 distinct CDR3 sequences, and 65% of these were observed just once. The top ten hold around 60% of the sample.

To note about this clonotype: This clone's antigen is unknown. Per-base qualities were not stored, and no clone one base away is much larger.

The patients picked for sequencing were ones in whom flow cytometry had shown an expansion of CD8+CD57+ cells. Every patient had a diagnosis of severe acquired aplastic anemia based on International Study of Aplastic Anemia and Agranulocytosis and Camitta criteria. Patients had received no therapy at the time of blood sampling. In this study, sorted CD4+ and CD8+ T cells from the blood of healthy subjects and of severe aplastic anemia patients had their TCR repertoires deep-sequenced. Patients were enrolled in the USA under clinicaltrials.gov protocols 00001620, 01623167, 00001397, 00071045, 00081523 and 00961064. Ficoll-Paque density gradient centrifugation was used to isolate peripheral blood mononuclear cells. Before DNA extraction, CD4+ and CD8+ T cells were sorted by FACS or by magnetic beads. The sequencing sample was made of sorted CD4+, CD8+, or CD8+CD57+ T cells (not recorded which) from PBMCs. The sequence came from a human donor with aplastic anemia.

The nucleotides read TGCAGTGCCAGGGCAACTAGCGGGGGGGCCGTTACGCAGTATTTT. This gives the protein CSARATSGGAVTQYF. The chain employs TRBV20-1 and TRBJ2-3; TRBD2 lines up with 13 middle nucleotides. CDR1 and CDR2 are drawn from the germline V gene (reference sequence): DFQATT, SNEGSKA. There are 15 amino acids in the CDR3, from cysteine to phenylalanine inclusive. Here the CDR3 DNA is all that survives: 45 bases in frame from base 1. Trimming leaves V shorter by 6 bases and J shorter by 8 bases, with the junction holding 11 bases beyond the gene matches.